The present TCR beta chain was sequenced within a study of blood T cell repertoires in COVID-19. Study context: Both acute and convalescent COVID-19 samples were obtained from the United States, Italy and Spain. Sources were T cells, B-cell-depleted T cells, or PBMCs; the material itself was cDNA or gDNA.

In the authors' workflow: Amplification of reference gene primers provided the estimated nucleated cell counts. Generated by immunoSEQ multiplex PCR, the TCRdb table keeps only in-frame clones and is missing some. D and trimming come from the DNA, and the V and J calls and clone size come from that table. The sample consists of roughly 260,000 clones, approximately 86% of them appearing once. Trimming stripped 0 bases from V and 5 bases from J, with 15 bases between. The CDR3 is 16 residues long. CDR1 and CDR2 from the germline V gene are SGHRS and YFSETQ. Sequences were obtained from peripheral blood. J is TRBJ2-1 and V is TRBV5-1, with D possibly being TRBD2 (5 bases). This receptor was taken from an elderly woman with active or convalescent COVID-19. The DNA of the CDR3 is TGCGCCAGCAGCTTGGCTCCTCGGGGTCCGGACAATGAGCAGTTCTTC. This codes for CASSLAPRGPDNEQFF.